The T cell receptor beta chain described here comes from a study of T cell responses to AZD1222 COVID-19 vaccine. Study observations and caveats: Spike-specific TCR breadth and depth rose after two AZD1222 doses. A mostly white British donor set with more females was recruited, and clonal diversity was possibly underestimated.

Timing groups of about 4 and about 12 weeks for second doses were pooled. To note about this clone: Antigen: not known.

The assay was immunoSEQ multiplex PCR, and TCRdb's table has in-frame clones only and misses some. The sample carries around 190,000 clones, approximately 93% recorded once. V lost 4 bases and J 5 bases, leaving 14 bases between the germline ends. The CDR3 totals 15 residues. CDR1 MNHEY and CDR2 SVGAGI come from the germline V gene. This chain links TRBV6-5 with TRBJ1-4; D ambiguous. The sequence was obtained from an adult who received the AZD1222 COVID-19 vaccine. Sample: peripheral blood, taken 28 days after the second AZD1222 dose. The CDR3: CASSLPSKGNEKLFF. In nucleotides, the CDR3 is TGTGCCAGCAGTTTACCGTCGAAAGGGAATGAAAAACTGTTTTTT.